This TCR beta chain stems from a study of cytomegalovirus exposure and HLA in healthy donors. Overall study results and limits: Indistinguishable V segments, including TRBV6-2 and TRBV6-3, were excluded. Investigators reported more than 150 TCR beta chains as tied to cytomegalovirus. Reports described diagnosis of cytomegalovirus status by the classifier as highly specific and sensitive. The HLA-A and HLA-B alleles of most subjects were reportedly predicted accurately from TCR beta sequences.

J was trimmed by 7 bases and V by 3 bases; bases with no gene match: 2. This CDR3 has 13 amino acids. Germline CDR1 and CDR2: SGHTA and FQGTGA. Both 60 Vbeta primers and 13 Jbeta primers went into the PCR. Assay: immunoSEQ multiplex PCR; the TCRdb copy retains only in-frame clones and omits some. The profile covers about 81,000 clones, with around 80% appearing a single time and more than 2.5% taken by the ten largest. In regard to this clone: Its target is not known.

Input material: PBMCs. The chain uses TRBV7-3 and TRBJ2-5, with 10 positions matching TRBD2. The receptor was derived from a middle-aged man in good health and CMV-seropositive. CDR3 in amino acids: CASSLKREGTQYF. The CDR3, as DNA: TGTGCCAGCAGCTTGAAGCGGGAGGGGACCCAGTACTTC.